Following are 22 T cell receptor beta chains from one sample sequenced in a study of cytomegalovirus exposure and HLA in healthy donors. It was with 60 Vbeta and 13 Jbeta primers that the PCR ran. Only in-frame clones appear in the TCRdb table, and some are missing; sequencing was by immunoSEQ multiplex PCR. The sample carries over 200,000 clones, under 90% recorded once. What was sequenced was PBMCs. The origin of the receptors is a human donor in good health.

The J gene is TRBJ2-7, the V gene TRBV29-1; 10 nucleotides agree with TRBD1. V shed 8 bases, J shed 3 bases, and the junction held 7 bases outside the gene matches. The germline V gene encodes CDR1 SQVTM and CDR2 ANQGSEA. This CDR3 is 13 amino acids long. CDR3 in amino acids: CSSTGQGSYEQYF. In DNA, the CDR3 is TGCAGCTCAACGGGACAGGGGAGCTACGAGCAGTACTTC.

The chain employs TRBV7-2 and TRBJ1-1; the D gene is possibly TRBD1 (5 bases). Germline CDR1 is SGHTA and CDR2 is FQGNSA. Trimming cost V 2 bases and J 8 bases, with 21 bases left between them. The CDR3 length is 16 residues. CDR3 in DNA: TGTGCCAGCAGCTTAAGGGTGACGGGCCAGGGTAACGAAGCTTTCTTT. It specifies CASSLRVTGQGNEAFF.

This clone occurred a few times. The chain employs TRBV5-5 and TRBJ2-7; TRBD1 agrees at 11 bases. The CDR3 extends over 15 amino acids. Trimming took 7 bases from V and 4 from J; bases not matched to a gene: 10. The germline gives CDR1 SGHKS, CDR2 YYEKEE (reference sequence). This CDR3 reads CASRNGQGALYEQYF. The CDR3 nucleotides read TGTGCCAGCCGGAATGGACAGGGGGCCTTGTACGAGCAGTACTTC.

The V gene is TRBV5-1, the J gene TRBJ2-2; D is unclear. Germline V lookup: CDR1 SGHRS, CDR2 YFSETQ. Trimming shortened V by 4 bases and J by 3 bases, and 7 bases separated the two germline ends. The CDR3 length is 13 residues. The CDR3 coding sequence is TGCGCCAGCAGCACGGGTGACACCGGGGAGCTGTTTTTT. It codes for CASSTGDTGELFF. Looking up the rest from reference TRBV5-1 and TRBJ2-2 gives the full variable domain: KAGVTQTPRYLIKTRGQQVTLSCSPISGHRSVSWYQQTPGQGLQFLFEYFSETQRNKGNFPGRFSGRQFSNSRSEMNVSTLELGDSALYLCASSTGDTGELFFGEGSRLTVL.

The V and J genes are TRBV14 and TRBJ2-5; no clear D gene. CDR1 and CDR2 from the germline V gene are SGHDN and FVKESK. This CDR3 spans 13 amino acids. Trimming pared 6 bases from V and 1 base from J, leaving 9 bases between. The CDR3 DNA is TGTGCCAGCAGTTATATAGCCCAAGAGACCCAGTACTTC. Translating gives CASSYIAQETQYF. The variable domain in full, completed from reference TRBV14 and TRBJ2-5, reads EAGVTQFPSHSVIEKGQTVTLRCDPISGHDNLYWYRRVMGKEIKFLLHFVKESKQDESGMPNNRFLAERTGGTYSTLKVQPAELEDSGVYFCASSYIAQETQYFGPGTRLLVL.

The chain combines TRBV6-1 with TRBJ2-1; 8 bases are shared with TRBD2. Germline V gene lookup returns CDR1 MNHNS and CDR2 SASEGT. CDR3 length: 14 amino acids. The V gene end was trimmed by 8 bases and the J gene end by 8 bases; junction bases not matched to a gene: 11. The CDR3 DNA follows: TGTGCCAGCGCCTCCTGGACTAGCTTAGATGAGCAGTTCTTC. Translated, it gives CASASWTSLDEQFF.

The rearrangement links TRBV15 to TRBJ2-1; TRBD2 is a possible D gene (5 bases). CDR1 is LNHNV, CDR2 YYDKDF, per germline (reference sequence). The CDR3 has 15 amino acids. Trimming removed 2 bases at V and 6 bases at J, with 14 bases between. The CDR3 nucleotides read TGTGCCACCAGCAGACGGGCTAGCTTAGGCAATGAGCAGTTCTTC. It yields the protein CATSRRASLGNEQFF.

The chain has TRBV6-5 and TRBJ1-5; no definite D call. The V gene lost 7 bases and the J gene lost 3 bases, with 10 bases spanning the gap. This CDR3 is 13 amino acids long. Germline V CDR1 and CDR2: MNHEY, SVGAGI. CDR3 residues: CASTAGFNQPQHF. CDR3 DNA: TGTGCCAGCACGGCGGGGTTCAATCAGCCCCAGCATTTT.

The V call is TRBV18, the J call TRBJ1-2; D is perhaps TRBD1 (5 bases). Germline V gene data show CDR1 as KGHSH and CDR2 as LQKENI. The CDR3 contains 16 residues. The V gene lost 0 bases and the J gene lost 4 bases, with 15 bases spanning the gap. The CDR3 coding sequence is TGTGCCAGCTCACCACCTCATTTAACAGGAGCCTATGGCTACACCTTC. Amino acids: CASSPPHLTGAYGYTF.

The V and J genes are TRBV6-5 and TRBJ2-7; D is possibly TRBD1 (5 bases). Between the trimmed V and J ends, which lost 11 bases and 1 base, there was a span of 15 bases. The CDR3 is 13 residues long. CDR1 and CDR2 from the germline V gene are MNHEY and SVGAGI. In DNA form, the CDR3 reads TGTGCCTCGAGGCAGGGCCATTCCTACGAGCAGTACTTC. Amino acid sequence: CASRQGHSYEQYF.

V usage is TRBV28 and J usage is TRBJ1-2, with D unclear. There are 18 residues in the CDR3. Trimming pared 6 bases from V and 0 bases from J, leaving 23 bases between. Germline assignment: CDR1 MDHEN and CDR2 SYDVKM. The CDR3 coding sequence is TGTGCCAGCAGGTTTGCCGGGATGGCAGCCACTACTAACTATGGCTACACCTTC. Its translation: CASRFAGMAATTNYGYTF.

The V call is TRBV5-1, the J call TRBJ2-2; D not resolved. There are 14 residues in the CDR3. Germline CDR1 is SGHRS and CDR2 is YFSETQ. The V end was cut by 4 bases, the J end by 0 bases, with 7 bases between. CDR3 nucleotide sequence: TGCGCCAGCAGCGTTGAGCCGAACACCGGGGAGCTGTTTTTT. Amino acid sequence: CASSVEPNTGELFF.

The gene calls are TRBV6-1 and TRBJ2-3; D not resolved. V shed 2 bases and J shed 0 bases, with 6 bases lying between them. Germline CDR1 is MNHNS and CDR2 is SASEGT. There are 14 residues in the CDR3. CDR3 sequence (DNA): TGTGCCAGCAGTGAATACGGTAGCACAGATACGCAGTATTTT. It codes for CASSEYGSTDTQYF.

The chain's CDR3 is CASSPPSGIVDTQYF. CDR3 bases: TGTGCCAGCAGCCCTCCTAGCGGGATAGTGGATACGCAGTATTTT. The chain couples TRBV28 to TRBJ2-3; 9 bases are a match to TRBD2. This CDR3 region has 15 residues. Germline-derived CDR1 and CDR2 are MDHEN and SYDVKM. The junction had 10 bases not matched to a gene; V was cut back by 6 bases and J by 6 bases.

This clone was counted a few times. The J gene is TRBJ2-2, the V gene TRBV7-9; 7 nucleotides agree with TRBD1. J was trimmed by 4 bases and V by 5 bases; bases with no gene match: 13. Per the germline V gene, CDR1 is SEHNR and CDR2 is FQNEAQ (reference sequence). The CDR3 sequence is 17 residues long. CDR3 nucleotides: TGTGCCAGCAGCCCTCCCCGACAGGGCGAGCGCACCGGGGAGCTGTTTTTT. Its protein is CASSPPRQGERTGELFF.

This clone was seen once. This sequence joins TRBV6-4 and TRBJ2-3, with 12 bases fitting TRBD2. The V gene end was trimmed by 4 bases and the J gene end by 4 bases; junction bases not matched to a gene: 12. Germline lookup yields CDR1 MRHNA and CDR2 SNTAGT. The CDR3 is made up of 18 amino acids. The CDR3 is CASSALPLLAGGADTQYF. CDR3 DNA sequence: TGTGCCAGCAGTGCGCTGCCATTACTAGCGGGAGGAGCAGATACGCAGTATTTT.

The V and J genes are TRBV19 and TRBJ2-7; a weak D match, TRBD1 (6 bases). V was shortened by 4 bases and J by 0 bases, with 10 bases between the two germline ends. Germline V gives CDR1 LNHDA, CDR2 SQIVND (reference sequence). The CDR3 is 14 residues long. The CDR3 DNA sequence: TGTGCCAGTAGTAGACAGGCGTCCTCCTACGAGCAGTACTTC. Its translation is CASSRQASSYEQYF.

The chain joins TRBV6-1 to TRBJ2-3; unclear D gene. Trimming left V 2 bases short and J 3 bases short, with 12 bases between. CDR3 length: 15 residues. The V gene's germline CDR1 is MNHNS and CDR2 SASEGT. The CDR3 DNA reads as TGTGCCAGCAGTGAACTTGCACACCAGACAGATACGCAGTATTTT. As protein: CASSELAHQTDTQYF.

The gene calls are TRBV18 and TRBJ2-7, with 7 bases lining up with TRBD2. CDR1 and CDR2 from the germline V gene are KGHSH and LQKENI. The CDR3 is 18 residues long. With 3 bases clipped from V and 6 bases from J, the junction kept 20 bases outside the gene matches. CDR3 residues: CASSPFGGGSGAPPEQYF. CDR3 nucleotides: TGTGCCAGCTCACCGTTTGGCGGTGGAAGCGGGGCCCCTCCCGAGCAGTACTTC.

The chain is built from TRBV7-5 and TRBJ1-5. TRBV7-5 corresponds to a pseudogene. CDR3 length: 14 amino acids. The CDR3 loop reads CASWEGRGNQPQHF. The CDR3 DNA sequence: TGTGCCAGCTGGGAGGGTCGGGGCAATCAGCCCCAGCATTTT.

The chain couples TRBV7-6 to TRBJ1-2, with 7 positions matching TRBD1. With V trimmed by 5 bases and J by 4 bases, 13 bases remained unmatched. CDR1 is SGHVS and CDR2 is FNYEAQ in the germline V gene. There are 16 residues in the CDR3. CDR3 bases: TGTGCCAGCAGCAAGGGGACTGGGGCAGGGGGCTATGGCTACACCTTC. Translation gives CASSKGTGAGGYGYTF.

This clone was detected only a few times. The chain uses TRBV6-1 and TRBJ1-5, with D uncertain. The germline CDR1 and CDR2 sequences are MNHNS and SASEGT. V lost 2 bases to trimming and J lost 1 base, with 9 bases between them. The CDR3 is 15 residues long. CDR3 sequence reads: CASSERGGSNQPQHF. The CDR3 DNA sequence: TGTGCCAGCAGTGAACGGGGAGGGAGCAATCAGCCCCAGCATTTT.